This T cell receptor beta chain was identified during a study of cytomegalovirus exposure and HLA in healthy donors. Overall study: Both the 120 validation repertoires and the approximately 700 first-cohort repertoires used the same platform, as reported by a later analysis.

Sequencing was performed with immunoSEQ multiplex PCR; in TCRdb, only in-frame clones are kept and a portion is missing. The table shows 260,000 or so clones, with approximately 88% occurring only once. This CDR3 is 14 amino acids long. The V segment lost 0 bases and the J segment 2 bases; nucleotides outside the gene matches: 2. CDR1 is SGDLS and CDR2 is YYNGEE in the germline V gene. Study-wide results and limits: TCR sequences were mostly rare, though some public TCRs occurred in many donors. TCR clusters originating in the first cohort tended to co-occur in the roughly 120 validation repertoires, according to a later analysis. Cytomegalovirus status was reportedly diagnosed by the classifier with high specificity and sensitivity.

About this clone itself: What it binds is not known. Distinct nucleotide sequences in the sample also encode this CDR3.

The clonotype was recovered from a woman between 18 and 30 years old in good health and CMV-seronegative. The V call is TRBV9, the J call TRBJ2-7; 7 nucleotides match TRBD1. Specimen: PBMCs. The CDR3 is CASSVGQGPYEQYF. The CDR3 nucleotides are TGTGCCAGCAGCGTAGGACAGGGTCCCTACGAGCAGTACTTC.